Each of the 26 T cell receptor beta chains below was sequenced from the same sample in a study of molecular identifiers for immune sequencing clone quantification. Via MiXCR, TCRdb re-called the PCR reads, giving one row per CDR3 protein. The repertoire consists of hundreds of thousands of distinct CDR3 sequences, with about 20% occurring once and the leading ten covering over 0.7%. The sequenced sample consisted of naive CD8+ T cells from blood, with Jurkat cell RNA spiked in. Subset: FACS-sorted CD8+CD4-CCR7+CD45RA+ naive T cells. The receptor source for this set is a human donor in good health. Some libraries in this study had Jurkat cell RNA spiked in.

To note about this clonotype: A much larger clone is a single base away; this may be a read error. The chain has TRBV25-1 and TRBJ2-7; D gene ambiguous. The CDR3 is made up of 15 amino acids. Germline V CDR1 and CDR2: MGHDK, SYGVNS. Written as DNA, the CDR3 is TGTGCCAGCAGCGATGGTGGCCTAAGCTCCTGCGAGCAGTACTTC. Residues: CASSDGGLSSCEQYF.

V usage is TRBV10-3 and J usage is TRBJ1-2, with D unresolved. Germline CDR1 and CDR2: ENHRY and SYGVKD. The CDR3 spans 15 residues. V was pared by 0 bases and J by 0 bases, with 8 bases between. CDR3 in amino acids: CAISESMAANYGYTF. CDR3 in DNA: TGTGCCATCAGTGAGTCGATGGCAGCTAACTATGGCTACACCTTC.

As concerns this clonotype: One base away lies a much larger clone, so this may be a sequencing read error. The rearrangement uses TRBV28 and TRBJ1-3; D not certain. The germline V gene has CDR1 MDHEN and CDR2 SYDVKM. The CDR3 extends over 17 amino acids. CDR3 loop: CAGSLLPSTSSGNTIYF. In nucleotides, the CDR3 is TGTGCCGGCAGTTTATTGCCATCAACAAGCTCTGGAAACACCATATATTTT. The complete variable domain, with remaining parts taken from reference TRBV28 and TRBJ1-3, reads DVKVTQSSRYLVKRTGEKVFLECVQDMDHENMFWYRQDPGLGLRLIYFSYDVKMKEKGDIPEGYSVSREKKERFSLILESASTNQTSMYLCAGSLLPSTSSGNTIYFGEGSWLTVV.

This clonotype was observed at least ten times. The V call is TRBV30, the J call TRBJ2-7, with D possibly being TRBD2 (7 bases). Per germline, CDR1 GTSNPN and CDR2 SVGIG (reference sequence). Deletions cut 3 bases from V and 2 bases from J, with 14 bases between. The CDR3 is 14 residues long. The CDR3: CAWSEGGGPYEQYF. CDR3 sequence (DNA): TGTGCCTGGAGCGAAGGGGGGGGGCCCTACGAGCAGTACTTC.

This clonotype was recorded many times. The J gene is TRBJ2-3, the V gene TRBV28, with D hard to call. This CDR3 spans 15 amino acids. The germline CDR1 and CDR2 sequences are MDHEN and SYDVKM. Trimming took off 1 base at V and 1 base at J, with 9 bases between the two ends. CDR3 in DNA: TGTGCCAGCAGTTTATTAGCCAAAGGCACAGATACGCAGTATTTT. Protein sequence: CASSLLAKGTDTQYF.

There are many counts of this clonotype. The V and J genes are TRBV19 and TRBJ2-7, with 8 bases that match TRBD2. This CDR3 has 14 residues. Germline V gene data show CDR1 as LNHDA and CDR2 as SQIVND (reference sequence). V gave up 5 bases and J gave up 4 bases; unmatched junction bases: 7. CDR3 coding DNA: TGTGCCAGTAGTTCCGGACTAGCCCGGTACGAGCAGTACTTC. This gives the protein CASSSGLARYEQYF.

This clonotype has at least ten counts. J is TRBJ1-5 and V is TRBV2; the D is unclear. The V and J ends lost 0 bases and 0 bases respectively, with 9 bases between them. The CDR3 extends over 16 amino acids. The germline CDR1 and CDR2 sequences are SNHLY and FYNNEI. The CDR3 reads CASSEASPLSNQPQHF. CDR3 DNA: TGTGCCAGCAGTGAAGCTAGCCCCCTTAGCAATCAGCCCCAGCATTTT.

This clonotype was seen many times. The J gene is TRBJ1-2, the V gene TRBV7-9, with D unclear. V lost 5 bases and J lost 0, with 13 bases in between. Per germline, CDR1 SEHNR and CDR2 FQNEAQ (reference sequence). The length of the CDR3 is 15 residues. This CDR3 is CASSPIERANYGYTF. CDR3 in DNA: TGTGCCAGCAGCCCCATCGAGCGAGCTAACTATGGCTACACCTTC.

At least ten counts were recorded for this clonotype. This chain joins TRBV7-9 and TRBJ1-5; 9 bases match TRBD1. The CDR3 has 18 amino acids. Per the germline V gene, CDR1 is SEHNR and CDR2 is FQNEAQ (reference sequence). Losses at the gene ends were 1 base for V and 3 bases for J; bases not matched to a gene: 10. The CDR3: CASSLGVLGQGDNQPQHF. The CDR3 DNA reads as TGTGCCAGCAGCTTAGGTGTGTTGGGACAGGGCGACAATCAGCCCCAGCATTTT.

This clonotype occurred many times. The chain joins TRBV4-1 to TRBJ1-1, with D hard to call. Germline-derived CDR1 and CDR2 are MGHRA and YSYEKL. Trimming took 3 bases from V and 6 from J, leaving 5 bases between them. The CDR3 runs to 11 residues. CDR3 loop: CASSHRSEAFF. In DNA form, the CDR3 reads TGCGCCAGCAGCCATAGGTCTGAAGCTTTCTTT.

In this sample, this clonotype turned up many times. V and J are TRBV5-5 and TRBJ2-5; weak D call: TRBD2 (5 bases). V was shortened by 6 bases and J by 4 bases, with 19 bases between the two germline ends. CDR3 length: 15 amino acids. Germline V CDR1 and CDR2: SGHKS, YYEKEE (reference sequence). The DNA for the CDR3 is TGTGCCAGCATCATAGCCGGGTTGGAGGCAGAGACCCAGTACTTC. Translated: CASIIAGLEAETQYF.

In its sample, this clonotype was seen many times. V gene TRBV19 combines with J gene TRBJ2-7, with D possibly called TRBD1 or TRBD2 (5 bases each). V lost 5 bases to trimming and J lost 6 bases, with 17 bases between them. The germline V gene has CDR1 LNHDA and CDR2 SQIVND (reference sequence). This CDR3 is 14 amino acids long. This CDR3 reads CASSPHVGGAEQYF. The CDR3 region has the DNA TGTGCCAGTAGTCCACACGTTGGGGGTGCCGAGCAGTACTTC.

About this clonotype itself: This CDR3 is missing its conserved last phenylalanine or tryptophan, likely due to a read error. This chain links TRBV7-9 with TRBJ1-5, with D hard to call. The CDR3 totals 12 residues. V was pared by 3 bases and J by 2 bases, with 2 bases between. Germline CDR1 is SEHNR and CDR2 is FQNEAQ (reference sequence). CDR3 coding DNA: TGTGCCAGCAGCTTCCGCAATCAGCCCCAGCATTCT. This translates into CASSFRNQPQHS.

The table lists this clonotype with many counts. This sequence joins TRBV29-1 and TRBJ2-1; possible D gene TRBD2, 7 bases. With 3 bases removed from V and 4 bases from J, the gap between germline ends came to 13 bases. The CDR3 covers 14 residues. Looked up from germline, CDR1 is SQVTM and CDR2 is ANQGSEA. The CDR3 bases are TGCAGCGTTGAGGGGGCGGGAGCATACAATGAGCAGTTCTTC. It is translated as CSVEGAGAYNEQFF.

This clonotype was recorded a few times. The junction and the germline gene differ at one end; a read error may be behind it. The rearrangement uses TRBV7-2 and TRBJ2-7; D may be TRBD2 (6 bases). Germline CDR1 reads SGHTA; CDR2 reads FQGNSA. The CDR3 runs 13 residues. Here the CDR3 reads CAGSFGGSYEQYF. DNA of the CDR3: TGTGCCGGCAGCTTTGGGGGGTCCTACGAGCAGTACTTC.

This clonotype was counted between two and nine times. This rearrangement joins TRBV19 to TRBJ1-1; D call uncertain. V gave up 2 bases and J gave up 0 bases, with 7 bases separating them. The CDR3 extends over 14 amino acids. Germline CDR1 is LNHDA and CDR2 is SQIVND (reference sequence). The CDR3 spells CASSIIGVNTEAFF. The CDR3 DNA sequence: TGTGCCAGTAGTATAATCGGGGTGAACACTGAAGCTTTCTTT.

As regards this clonotype: Lacking the conserved final phenylalanine or tryptophan, this CDR3 likely reflects a read error. CDR3 nucleotides: TGTGCCAGCAGTCCAGGGGGCCCCTACGAGCAGTACTCC. This gives the protein CASSPGGPYEQYS. The chain combines TRBV6-2 or TRBV6-3 with TRBJ2-7, with TRBD1 identical over 8 bases. V was pared by 5 bases and J by 2 bases, with 2 bases of the junction left unmatched. This CDR3 has 13 amino acids. Germline V gives CDR1 MNHEY, CDR2 SVGEGT.

This clonotype came up many times. The chain recombines TRBV7-9 with TRBJ2-3; D unclear. Germline assignment: CDR1 SEHNR and CDR2 FQNEAQ (reference sequence). The CDR3 is made up of 15 amino acids. V was shortened by 1 base and J by 2 bases, with 10 bases between the two germline ends. CDR3 sequence reads: CASSLGWANTDTQYF. CDR3 in DNA: TGTGCCAGCAGCTTAGGATGGGCCAACACAGATACGCAGTATTTT.

To note about this clonotype: A much larger clone differs from this one at a single base, so this may be a read error. The chain employs TRBV4-3 and TRBJ2-3, with D perhaps matching TRBD2 (5 bases). The CDR3 is 16 amino acids. Germline values: CDR1 LGHNA, CDR2 YSLEER. CDR3 region: CAGSRRVEWGTDTQYF. The DNA for the CDR3 is TGCGCCGGCAGCAGGCGGGTAGAGTGGGGCACAGATACGCAGTATTTT.

This clonotype was picked up many times. The chain employs TRBV9 and TRBJ1-2; weak D call: TRBD1 (5 bases). The V and J ends lost 4 bases and 4 bases respectively, with 26 bases between them. Germline V CDR1 and CDR2: SGDLS, YYNGEE. The CDR3 contains 18 residues. The CDR3 here is CASSNPKTGTNLSYGYTF. In nucleotides, the CDR3 is TGTGCCAGCAGCAACCCAAAGACCGGGACTAATCTCTCCTATGGCTACACCTTC.

This clonotype has ten or more counts. V usage is TRBV12-5 and J usage is TRBJ2-5, with D tentatively TRBD2 (5 bases). Germline V gives CDR1 LGHNT, CDR2 FRNRAP. CDR3 length: 14 residues. V gave up 7 bases and J gave up 3 bases, with 15 bases separating them. The CDR3 loop is CASALPGFKETQYF. The CDR3 region has the DNA TGTGCTAGTGCCCTGCCGGGATTTAAAGAGACCCAGTACTTC.

The chain links TRBV10-1 to TRBJ2-1; D ambiguous. The V gene's germline CDR1 is WNHNN and CDR2 SYGVQD (reference sequence). V was trimmed by 5 bases and J by 8 bases, leaving 19 bases between them. This CDR3 has 15 amino acids. The CDR3 bases are TGCGCCAGCAGTTACCTCAAAACGCTTCCCCATGAGCAGTTCTTC. Its protein product is CASSYLKTLPHEQFF.

The sample holds many counts of this clonotype. One junction end disagrees with the germline gene, perhaps due to a read error. J is TRBJ2-3 and V is TRBV12-3 or TRBV12-4; no clear D. The CDR3 is 14 residues long. The CDR3 here is CASSFRVSTDTQYF. The CDR3 DNA sequence: TGTGCCAGCAGTTTTCGGGTTAGCACTGATACGCAGTATTTT.

Concerning this clonotype: A much larger clone differs from this one at a single base, so this may be a read error. This sequence joins TRBV10-3 and TRBJ2-7, with unresolved D. The CDR3 runs to 11 residues. CDR1 is ENHRY, CDR2 SYGVKD, per germline. The CDR3 DNA reads as TGTGCCACCAGTGAGGAAACAGAGCAGTACTTC. Its protein is CATSEETEQYF.

On this clonotype: A much larger clonotype is one base distant, so this may be a read error. The chain carries TRBV4-3 and TRBJ1-1, with TRBD1 as a possible D gene (5 bases). Deletions cut 0 bases from V and 3 bases from J, with 17 bases between. The CDR3 runs 17 residues. The V gene's germline CDR1 is LGHNA and CDR2 YSLEER. CDR3 sequence reads: CASSQDLSFRADTEAFF. CDR3 coding DNA: TGCGCCAGCAGCCAAGATCTTTCCTTCAGGGCGGACACTGAAGCTTTCTTT.

This clonotype showed up many times. V and J are TRBV29-1 and TRBJ2-5, with TRBD2 matching over 11 bases. Unmatched junction bases numbered 7, after V lost 3 bases and J lost 4 bases. The CDR3 sequence is 15 residues long. Germline CDR1 and CDR2: SQVTM and ANQGSEA. The DNA of the CDR3 is TGCAGCGTTGAGCCTATAGCGGGAGGGGGAGAGACCCAGTACTTC. It specifies CSVEPIAGGGETQYF. The full variable domain, its missing parts supplied by reference TRBV29-1 and TRBJ2-5, is SAVISQKPSRDICQRGTSLTIQCQVDSQVTMMFWYRQQPGQSLTLIATANQGSEATYESGFVIDKFPISRPNLTFSTLTVSNMSPEDSSIYLCSVEPIAGGGETQYFGPGTRLLVL.